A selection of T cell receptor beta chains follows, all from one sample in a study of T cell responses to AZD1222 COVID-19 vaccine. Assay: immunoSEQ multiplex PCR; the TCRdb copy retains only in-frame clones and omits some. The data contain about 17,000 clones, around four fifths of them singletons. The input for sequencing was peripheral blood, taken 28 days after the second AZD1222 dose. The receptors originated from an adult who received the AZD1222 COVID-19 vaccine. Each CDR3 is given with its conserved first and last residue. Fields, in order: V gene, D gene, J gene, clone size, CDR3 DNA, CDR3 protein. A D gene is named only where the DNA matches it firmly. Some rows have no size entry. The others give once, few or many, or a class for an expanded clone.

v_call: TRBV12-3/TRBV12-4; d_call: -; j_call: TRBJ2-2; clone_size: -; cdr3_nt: TGTGCCAGCAACACCCTTCCTCCCGGGGAGCTGTTTTTT; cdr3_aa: CASNTLPPGELFF
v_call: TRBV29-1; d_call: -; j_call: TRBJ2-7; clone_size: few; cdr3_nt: TGCAGCGCTTTAGGGGGCTACGAGCAGTACTTC; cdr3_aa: CSALGGYEQYF
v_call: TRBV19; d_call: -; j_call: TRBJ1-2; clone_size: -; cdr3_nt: TGTGCCAGTAGTATAGTTCGGAAGACTAACTATGGCTACACCTTC; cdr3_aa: CASSIVRKTNYGYTF
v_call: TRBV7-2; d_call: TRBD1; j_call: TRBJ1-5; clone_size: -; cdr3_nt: TGTGCCAGCAGCTCCGGGACAGGGGCTCAGCCCCAGCATTTT; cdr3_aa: CASSSGTGAQPQHF
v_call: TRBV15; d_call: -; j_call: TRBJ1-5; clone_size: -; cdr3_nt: TGTGCCACCAGCAGAGATAAGGACAGAAATCAGCCCCAGCATTTT; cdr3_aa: CATSRDKDRNQPQHF
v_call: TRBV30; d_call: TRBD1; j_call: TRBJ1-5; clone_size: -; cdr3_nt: TGTGCCGCGGACAGGGGAATGGGTTTGATGGGCAATCAGCCCCAGCATTTT; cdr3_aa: CAADRGMGLMGNQPQHF
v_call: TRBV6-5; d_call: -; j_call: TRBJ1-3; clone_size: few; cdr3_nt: TGTGCCAGCAGTTACCGGGGGCATTCTGGAAACACCATATATTTT; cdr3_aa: CASSYRGHSGNTIYF
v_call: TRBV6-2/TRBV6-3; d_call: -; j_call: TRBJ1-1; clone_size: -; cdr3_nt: TGTGCCAGCAGTTCCACGGGAATTGAAGCTTTCTTT; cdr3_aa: CASSSTGIEAFF
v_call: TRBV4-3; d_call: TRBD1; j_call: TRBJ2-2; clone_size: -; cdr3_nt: TGCGCCAGCAGCCAAGACAGGGTTTCGGGACAGGGGCCCGGGGAGCTGTTTTTT; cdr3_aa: CASSQDRVSGQGPGELFF
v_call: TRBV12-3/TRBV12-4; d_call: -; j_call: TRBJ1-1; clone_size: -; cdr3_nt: TGTGCCAGCAGTCCCGGGGGGGGTACTGAAGCTTTCTTT; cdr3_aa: CASSPGGGTEAFF
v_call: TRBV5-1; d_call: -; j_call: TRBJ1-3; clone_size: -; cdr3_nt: TGCGCCAGCAGCCGAACAATACAGGGTACGGGAAACACCATATATTTT; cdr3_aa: CASSRTIQGTGNTIYF
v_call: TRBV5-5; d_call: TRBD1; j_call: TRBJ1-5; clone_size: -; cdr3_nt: TGTGCCAGCAGCCAGCAGGGGGGGCCAGGGCATTTT; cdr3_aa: CASSQQGGPGHF
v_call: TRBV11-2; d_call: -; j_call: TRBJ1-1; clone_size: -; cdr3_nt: TGTGCCAGCAGCTTGGTCGGCCCTGAAGCTTTCTTT; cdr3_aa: CASSLVGPEAFF
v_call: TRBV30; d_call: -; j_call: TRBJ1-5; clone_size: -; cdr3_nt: TGTGCCTGGAGTGTAGGGGCGCGGGGGCCTTTCAATCAGCCCCAGCATTTT; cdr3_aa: CAWSVGARGPFNQPQHF
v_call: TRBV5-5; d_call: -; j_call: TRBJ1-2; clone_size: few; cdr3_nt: TGTGCCAGCAGCCTGAGTGCGGGGCAAGGCTACTATGGCTACACCTTC; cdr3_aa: CASSLSAGQGYYGYTF
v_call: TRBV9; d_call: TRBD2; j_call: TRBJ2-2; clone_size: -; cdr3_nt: TGTGCCAGCAGCGTAGGACTAGCGGGGGATCTCGCGAACACCGGGGAGCTGTTTTTT; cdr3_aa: CASSVGLAGDLANTGELFF
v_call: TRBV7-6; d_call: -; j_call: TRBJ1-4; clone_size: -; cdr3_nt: TGTGCCAGCAGCTCATGGGGTGCAACTAATGAAAAACTGTTTTTT; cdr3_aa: CASSSWGATNEKLFF
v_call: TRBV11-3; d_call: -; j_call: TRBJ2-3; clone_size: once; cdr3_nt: TGTGCCAGCAGCCCGATGGGCACAGATACGCAGTATTTT; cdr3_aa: CASSPMGTDTQYF
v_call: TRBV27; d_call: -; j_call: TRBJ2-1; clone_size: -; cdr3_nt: TGTGCCAGCAGTTTATCACCCCCTTCCTACAATGAGCAGTTCTTC; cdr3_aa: CASSLSPPSYNEQFF
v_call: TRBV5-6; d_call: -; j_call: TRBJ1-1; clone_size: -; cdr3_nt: TGTGCCAGCAGCTTGGAAGGCCCGAACACTGAAGCTTTCTTT; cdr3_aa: CASSLEGPNTEAFF
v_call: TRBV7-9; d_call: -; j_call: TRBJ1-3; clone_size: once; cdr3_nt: TGTGCCAGCAGCTTAGAGGTGGCCCTAACTGGAAACACCATATATTTT; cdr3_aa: CASSLEVALTGNTIYF
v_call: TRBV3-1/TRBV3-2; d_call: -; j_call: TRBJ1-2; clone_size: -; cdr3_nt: TGTGCCAGCAGCCTTGGTGGAGGGACTGGCTACACCTTC; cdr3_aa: CASSLGGGTGYTF
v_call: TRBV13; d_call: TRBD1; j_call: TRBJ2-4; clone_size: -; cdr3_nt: TGTGCCAGTGGACAGGGGCTATCAAACATTCAGTACTTC; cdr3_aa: CASGQGLSNIQYF
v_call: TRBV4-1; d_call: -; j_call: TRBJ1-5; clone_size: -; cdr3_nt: TGCGCCAGCAGCCAAGAGGGGGTAGGCATACGGCCCCAGCATTTT; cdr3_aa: CASSQEGVGIRPQHF
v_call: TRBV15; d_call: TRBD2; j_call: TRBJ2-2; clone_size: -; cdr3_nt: TGTGCCACCAGCAGAGTTTTACGACTAGCGGGGCCCGGCGGCGCCGGGGAGCTGTTTTTT; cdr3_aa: CATSRVLRLAGPGGAGELFF
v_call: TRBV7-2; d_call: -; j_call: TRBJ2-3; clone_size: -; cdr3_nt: TGTGCCAGCAGCTCCGGTCGTCGGGGAGGCGATACGCAGTATTTT; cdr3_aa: CASSSGRRGGDTQYF
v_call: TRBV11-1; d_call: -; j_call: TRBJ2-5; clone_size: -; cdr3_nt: TGTGCCAGCAGCTTAGACGAGGGGGGGCCGTGGGAGACCCAGTACTTC; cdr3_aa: CASSLDEGGPWETQYF
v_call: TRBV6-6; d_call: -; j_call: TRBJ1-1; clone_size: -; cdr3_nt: TGTGCCAGCAGTTACTCGAGCGGGGACACTGAAGCTTTCTTT; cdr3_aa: CASSYSSGDTEAFF
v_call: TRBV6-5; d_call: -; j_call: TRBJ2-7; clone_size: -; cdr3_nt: TGTGCCAGCAGTTACGAGGGGAACTACGAGCAGTACTTC; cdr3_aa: CASSYEGNYEQYF
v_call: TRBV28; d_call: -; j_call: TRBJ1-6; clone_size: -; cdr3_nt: TGTGCCAGCAGTGCCGGGGAGGCGGGTTCACCCCTCCACTTT; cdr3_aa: CASSAGEAGSPLHF
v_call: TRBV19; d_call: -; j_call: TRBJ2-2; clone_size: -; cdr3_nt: TGTGCCAGTAGTTCAAACACCGGGGAGCTGTTTTTT; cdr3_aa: CASSSNTGELFF
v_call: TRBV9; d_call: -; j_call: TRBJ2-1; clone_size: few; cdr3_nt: TGTGCCAGCAGCCCCCCGGGAGCGAGCTCCTACAATGAGCAGTTCTTC; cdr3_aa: CASSPPGASSYNEQFF
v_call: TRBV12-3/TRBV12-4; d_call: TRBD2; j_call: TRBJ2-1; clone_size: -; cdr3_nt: TGTGCCAGCCGGCGTGCGGGGGAAAATGAGCAGTTCTTC; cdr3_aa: CASRRAGENEQFF
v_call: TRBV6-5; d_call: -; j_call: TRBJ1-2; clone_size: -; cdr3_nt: TGTGCCAGCAGTTACTCGGGGTTAGGGTATGGCTACACCTTC; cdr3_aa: CASSYSGLGYGYTF
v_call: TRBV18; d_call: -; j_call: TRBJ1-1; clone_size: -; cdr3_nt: TGTGCCAGCTCACCAACTCGGGGGGGCTGGGAAGCTTTCTTT; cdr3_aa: CASSPTRGGWEAFF
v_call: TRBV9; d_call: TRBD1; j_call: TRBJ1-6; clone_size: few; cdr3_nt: TGTGCCAGCAGGGGACAGGGGGATGCACCCCTCCACTTT; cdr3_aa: CASRGQGDAPLHF
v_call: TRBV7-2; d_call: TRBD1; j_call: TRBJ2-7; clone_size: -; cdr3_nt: TGTGCCAGCAGCTTGCAGGGGGCAAATAGCTACGAGCAGTACTTC; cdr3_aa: CASSLQGANSYEQYF
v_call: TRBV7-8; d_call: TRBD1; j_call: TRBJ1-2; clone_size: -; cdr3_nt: TGTGCCAGCAGCCTCACAGGGGGCGGAAGATTTGGCTACACCTTC; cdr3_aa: CASSLTGGGRFGYTF
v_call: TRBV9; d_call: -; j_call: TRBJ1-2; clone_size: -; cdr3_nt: TGTGCCAGCAGCCCTGGGACCGGTGGCTACACCTTC; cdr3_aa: CASSPGTGGYTF
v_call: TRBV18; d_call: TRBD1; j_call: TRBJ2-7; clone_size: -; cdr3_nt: TGTGCCAGCTCAGATCCGGGACAGGGGGCCTACGAGCAGTACTTC; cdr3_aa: CASSDPGQGAYEQYF
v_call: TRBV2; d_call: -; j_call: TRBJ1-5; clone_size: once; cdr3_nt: TGTGCCAGCAGTGAAGGGTGGGGGACTCAGCCCCAGCATTTT; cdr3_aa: CASSEGWGTQPQHF
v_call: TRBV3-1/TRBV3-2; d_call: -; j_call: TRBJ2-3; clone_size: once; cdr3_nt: TGTGCCAGCAGCTTAGGGGTGGTGGTAGGCGGGGTTAGCACAGATACGCAGTATTTT; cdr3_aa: CASSLGVVVGGVSTDTQYF
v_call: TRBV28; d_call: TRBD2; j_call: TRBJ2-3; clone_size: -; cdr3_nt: TGTGCCAGCAGCCCTTTTCTAGCGGGGGGCATTAGCACAGATACGCAGTATTTT; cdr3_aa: CASSPFLAGGISTDTQYF
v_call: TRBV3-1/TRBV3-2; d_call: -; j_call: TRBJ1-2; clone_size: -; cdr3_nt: TGTGCCAGCAGCCAAACCGGGACGGCATATGGCTACACCTTC; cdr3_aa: CASSQTGTAYGYTF
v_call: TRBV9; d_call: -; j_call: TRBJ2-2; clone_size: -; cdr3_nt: TGTGCCAGCAGCGTTGGCGCTCACGGGGAGCTGTTTTTT; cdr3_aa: CASSVGAHGELFF
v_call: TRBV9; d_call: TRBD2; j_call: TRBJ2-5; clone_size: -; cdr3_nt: TGTGCCAGCAGCGACAGCGGGACGGTAGAGACCCAGTACTTC; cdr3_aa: CASSDSGTVETQYF
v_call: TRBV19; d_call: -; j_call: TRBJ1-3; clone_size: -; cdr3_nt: TGTGCCAGTAGTACAACTGCAGGGCACTCTGGAAACACCATATATTTT; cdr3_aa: CASSTTAGHSGNTIYF
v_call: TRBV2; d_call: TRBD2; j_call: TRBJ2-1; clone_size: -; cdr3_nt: TGTGCCAGCAGGTCTAGCGGGGGTTCCTACAATGAGCAGTTCTTC; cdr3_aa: CASRSSGGSYNEQFF
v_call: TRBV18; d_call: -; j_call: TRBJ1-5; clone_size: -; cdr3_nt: TGTGCCAGCTCACCGGAGGTCCATCAGCCCCAGCATTTT; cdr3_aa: CASSPEVHQPQHF
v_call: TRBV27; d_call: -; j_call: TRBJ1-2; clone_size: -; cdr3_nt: TGTGCCAGCAGTTTAACAGGGCTCTATGGCTACACCTTC; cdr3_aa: CASSLTGLYGYTF
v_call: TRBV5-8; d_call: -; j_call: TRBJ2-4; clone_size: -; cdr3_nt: TGTGCCAGCAGCAGGGACCGGGACATTCAGTACTTC; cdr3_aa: CASSRDRDIQYF
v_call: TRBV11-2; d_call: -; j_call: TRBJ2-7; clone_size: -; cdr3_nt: TGTGCCAGCAGCTTAGATTTAGGAAGCGAGCAGTACTTC; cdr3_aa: CASSLDLGSEQYF
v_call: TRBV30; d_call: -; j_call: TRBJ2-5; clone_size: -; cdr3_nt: TGTGCCTGGCGGGGAGAGACCCAGTACTTC; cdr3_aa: CAWRGETQYF
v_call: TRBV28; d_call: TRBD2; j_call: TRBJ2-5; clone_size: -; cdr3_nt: TGTGCCAGCAGCCCCTCCCGGACTAGTAAAGAGACCCAGTACTTC; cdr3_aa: CASSPSRTSKETQYF
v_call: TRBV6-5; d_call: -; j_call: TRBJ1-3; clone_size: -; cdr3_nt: TGTGCCAGCAGCCCAGACGGAAACTCTGGAAACACCATATATTTT; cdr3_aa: CASSPDGNSGNTIYF
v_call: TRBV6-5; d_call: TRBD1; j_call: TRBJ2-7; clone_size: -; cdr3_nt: TGTGCCAGCAGTTTTTCCCCCGGGGACAGGCGCTACGAGCAGTACTTC; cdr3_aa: CASSFSPGDRRYEQYF
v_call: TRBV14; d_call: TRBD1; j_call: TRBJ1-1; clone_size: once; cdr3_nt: TGTGCCAGCAGTACAGGGGGCCTGGAAGCTTTCTTT; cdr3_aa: CASSTGGLEAFF
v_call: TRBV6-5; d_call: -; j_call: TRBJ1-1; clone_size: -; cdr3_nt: TGTGCCAGCAGTTACGGGACGGTGAACACTGAAGCTTTCTTT; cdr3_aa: CASSYGTVNTEAFF
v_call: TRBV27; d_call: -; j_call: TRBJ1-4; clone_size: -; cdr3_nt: TGTGCCAGCAGTTCAACAGTTGCAACTAATGAAAAACTGTTTTTT; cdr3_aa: CASSSTVATNEKLFF
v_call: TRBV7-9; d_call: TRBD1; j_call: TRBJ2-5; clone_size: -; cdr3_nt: TGTGCCAGCAGCTCCCGACAGGGGGCACGGGAGACCCAGTACTTC; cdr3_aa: CASSSRQGARETQYF